The source of this T cell receptor (beta chain) is a study of blood T cell repertoires in COVID-19. Across the study: PBMCs, B-cell-depleted T cells, or T cells were the source of the cDNA or gDNA that made up the material.

Trimming removed 5 bases from V and 6 bases from J; junction bases left unmatched: 7. The CDR3 runs 15 residues. CDR1 and CDR2 from the germline V gene are LNHDA and SQIVND (reference sequence). The data were produced by immunoSEQ multiplex PCR, yet TCRdb's version contains in-frame clones alone and is incomplete. The sample includes roughly 97,000 clones, about four fifths of them seen just once. The specimen was peripheral blood. This receptor was taken from an elderly woman with active or convalescent COVID-19. This rearrangement joins TRBV19 to TRBJ1-5; 10 positions match TRBD1. The chain's CDR3 is CASSGTGVWSQPQHF. CDR3 nucleotide sequence: TGTGCCAGTAGTGGGACAGGGGTGTGGAGTCAGCCCCAGCATTTT.